This T cell receptor (beta chain) was obtained from a study of blood T cell repertoires in COVID-19. On the study more broadly: PBMCs, B-cell-depleted T cells, or T cells provided the cDNA or gDNA that made up the material.

V was clipped by 4 bases and J by 2 bases; unmatched bases: 4. This CDR3 spans 14 amino acids. Germline V gene lookup returns CDR1 SGDLS and CDR2 YYNGEE. Study processing details: Reference gene primers were amplified, and this amplification served to estimate nucleated cell counts. TCRdb keeps only in-frame clones here, not all; method: immunoSEQ multiplex PCR. The DNA was the basis for D and trimming; V, J and clone size are from that table. This table has some 100,000 clones, 65% to 85% appearing once. The sample taken for sequencing was peripheral blood. The TCR comes from a woman aged 55-75 years with acute or convalescent COVID-19. The V and J genes are TRBV9 and TRBJ2-3; 7 bases align to TRBD1. The CDR3 region has the DNA TGTGCCAGCAGCCGACAGGGCTCCACAGATACGCAGTATTTT. Translation gives CASSRQGSTDTQYF.